The present T cell receptor beta chain was sequenced within a study of OX40 agonist ivuxolimab in advanced cancers. In the study overall: An anti-OX40 (CD134) antibody with agonistic activity, ivuxolimab, was administered to patients. Study results and caveats: The mean number of expanded clones was higher in CD8+ T cells than in CD4+.

Germline CDR1 reads SEHNR; CDR2 reads FQNEAQ (reference sequence). V lost 0 bases, J lost 3 bases, and 9 bases lay in between. This CDR3 region has 14 residues. A history of autoimmune disease or systemic immunosuppression excluded patients. Drawing of blood for sampling happened at baseline, at cycle 4 day 1, and at cycle 7 day 1. A remark on this clone: The target antigen is unknown.

TCRdb keeps only in-frame clones here, not all; method: immunoSEQ multiplex PCR. The sample lists approximately 110,000 clones, 85% to 95% seen once, with roughly 0.8% in the top ten. The chain couples TRBV7-9 to TRBJ2-7; D may correspond to TRBD1 or TRBD2 (5 bases each). This TCR derives from an adult with an advanced solid tumor such as melanoma, head and neck, liver or kidney cancer. The specimen comprised CD4+ or CD8+ T cells sorted from blood, sampled in a trial of the OX40 agonist ivuxolimab. CDR3 DNA sequence: TGTGCCAGCAGCTTAGCGGGGGTTTTCTACGAGCAGTACTTC. Amino acid sequence: CASSLAGVFYEQYF.